The 29 T cell receptor beta chains below come from one sample, sequenced in a study of T cells in Graves' hyperthyroidism and ophthalmopathy. RNA transcripts gave rise to amplified TCR beta CDR3 regions. Carried out on the TCR CDR3, a first-round RT-PCR used the HTBI primer set. TCRdb ran MiXCR on the multiplex PCR reads and lists one entry per CDR3 protein. The table records 600,000 to 650,000 distinct CDR3 sequences, around 20% of them present only once. Source material: blood. These receptors all stem from a man aged 25 to 40 with Graves' ophthalmopathy.

This clonotype was counted at least ten times. V is TRBV30 and J is TRBJ1-6, with D unresolved. The V gene's germline CDR1 is GTSNPN and CDR2 SVGIG (reference sequence). V was trimmed by 6 bases and J by 7 bases, leaving 16 bases between them. CDR3 length equals 14 residues. DNA for the CDR3: TGTGCCTGCCTTGGACCCTCTAGAAATTCACCCCTCCACTTT. This translates into CACLGPSRNSPLHF.

This chain joins TRBV19 and TRBJ2-7; 10 bases map to TRBD1. Germline trimming cut 5 bases from V and 1 base from J; bases unmatched to any gene: 14. Germline values: CDR1 LNHDA, CDR2 SQIVND (reference sequence). The CDR3 loop spans 18 amino acids. The CDR3 coding sequence is TGTGCCAGTAGTCCTCACCAGACAGGGGGCCTATGGTCCTACGAGCAGTACTTC. As protein: CASSPHQTGGLWSYEQYF. The full variable domain, rest sourced from reference TRBV19 and TRBJ2-7, is DGGITQSPKYLFRKEGQNVTLSCEQNLNHDAMYWYRQDPGQGLRLIYYSQIVNDFQKGDIAEGYSVSREKKESFPLTVTSAQKNPTAFYLCASSPHQTGGLWSYEQYFGPGTRLTVT.

Of note for this clonotype: A much more abundant neighbour one base away suggests this may be a read error. This rearrangement joins TRBV11-2 to TRBJ1-2; 8 bases are shared with TRBD1. The CDR3 runs 13 residues. Germline values: CDR1 SGHAT, CDR2 FQNNGV. CDR3 loop: CAGSLDRGSGYTF. The CDR3 DNA reads TGTGCCGGCAGCTTAGACAGGGGAAGTGGCTACACCTTC. The variable domain in full, with the rest retrieved from reference TRBV11-2 and TRBJ1-2, is EAGVAQSPRYKIIEKRQSVAFWCNPISGHATLYWYQQILGQGPKLLIQFQNNGVVDDSQLPKDRFSAERLKGVDSTLKIQPAKLEDSAVYLCAGSLDRGSGYTFGSGTRLTVV.

A few counts support this clonotype. The gene calls are TRBV5-1 and TRBJ2-5; 7 bases are a match to TRBD1. J lost 2 bases, V lost 4 bases, and 5 bases had no gene match. CDR3 length: 14 amino acids. Per germline, CDR1 SGHRS and CDR2 YFSETQ. CDR3 protein: CASSRRDRQETQYF. CDR3 sequence (DNA): TGCGCCAGCAGCCGCCGGGACAGACAAGAGACCCAGTACTTC.

In this sample, this clonotype turned up a few times. This rearrangement joins TRBV28 to TRBJ2-4; 9 bases agree with TRBD2. Unmatched junction bases numbered 7, after V lost 2 bases and J lost 2 bases. Germline V gives CDR1 MDHEN, CDR2 SYDVKM. CDR3 length: 17 residues. This CDR3 is CASSLIGAGGPKNIQYF. In nucleotides, the CDR3 is TGTGCCAGCAGTTTAATCGGGGCGGGAGGGCCCAAAAACATTCAGTACTTC.

The rearrangement uses TRBV7-9 and TRBJ2-2; D is possibly TRBD2 (5 bases). Per germline, CDR1 SEHNR and CDR2 FQNEAQ (reference sequence). V dropped 5 bases and J dropped 1 base, with 11 bases sitting between them. The CDR3 loop spans 15 amino acids. The CDR3 here is CASSHPGWNTGELFF. The CDR3 DNA reads TGTGCCAGCAGCCATCCGGGGTGGAACACCGGGGAGCTGTTTTTT.

In its sample, this clonotype was seen many times. This rearrangement joins TRBV6-5 to TRBJ1-1; 7 nucleotides match TRBD1. Germline CDR1 and CDR2: MNHEY and SVGAGI. This CDR3 is built from 15 residues. The ends lost 0 bases at V and 4 bases at J; junction bases unmatched: 5. In nucleotides, the CDR3 is TGTGCCAGCAGTTACTCCCAGGGGGGGAGCACTGAAGCTTTCTTT. Its protein is CASSYSQGGSTEAFF.

This clonotype occurred a few times. Germline and junction disagree at one end, which may indicate a read error. This chain joins TRBV12-3 or TRBV12-4 and TRBJ1-1; D uncertain. The CDR3 is 13 amino acids. CDR3 loop: CASSLQENTGAFF. The CDR3 DNA sequence: TGTGCCAGCAGTTTACAGGAGAACACTGGAGCTTTCTTT.

Only a few counts were recorded for this clonotype. The chain recombines TRBV7-2 with TRBJ1-4; 8 positions agree with TRBD1. Germline CDR1 reads SGHTA; CDR2 reads FQGNSA. The CDR3 sequence is 17 residues long. V lost 0 bases, J lost 7 bases, and 10 bases stayed unmatched. This chain's CDR3 is CASSLAFDRGTGEKLFF. The CDR3 coding sequence is TGTGCCAGCAGCTTAGCGTTTGACAGGGGAACAGGTGAAAAACTGTTTTTT.

The table lists this clonotype with many counts. The CDR3 region is CASSLQTRGGYGYTF. CDR3 DNA sequence: TGTGCCAGCAGTTTACAAACCAGGGGCGGCTATGGCTACACCTTC. This chain joins TRBV28 and TRBJ1-2, with D possibly TRBD1 on 6 matching bases. CDR1 is MDHEN, CDR2 SYDVKM, per germline. The CDR3 spans 15 residues. With 2 bases removed from V and 4 bases from J, the gap between germline ends came to 14 bases.

The V and J genes are TRBV30 and TRBJ2-7, with D possibly being TRBD1 or TRBD2 (6 bases each). Trimming cost V 3 bases and J 4 bases, with 13 bases left between them. Germline CDR1 reads GTSNPN; CDR2 reads SVGIG (reference sequence). The CDR3 is made up of 13 amino acids. CDR3 sequence reads: CAWSPGAMYEQYF. The CDR3 coding sequence is TGTGCCTGGAGCCCGGGGGCAATGTACGAGCAGTACTTC.

The chain uses TRBV20-1 and TRBJ2-1; 11 bases line up with TRBD2. The V and J ends lost 5 bases and 7 bases, in that order; junction bases with no gene match: 7. The CDR3 runs to 14 residues. From germline, CDR1 is DFQATT and CDR2 SNEGSKA (reference sequence). DNA of the CDR3: TGCAGTGCTGACCCGGGACTAGCGGCAAATGAGCAGTTCTTC. It is translated as CSADPGLAANEQFF.

This clonotype showed up just a few times. The rearrangement joins TRBV19 to TRBJ2-1; 7 bases are a match to TRBD2. The germline V gene encodes CDR1 LNHDA and CDR2 SQIVND (reference sequence). This CDR3 contains 12 residues. After removal of 4 bases from V and 9 bases from J, the junction contained 3 bases not matched to a gene. CDR3 coding DNA: TGTGCCAGTAGTAGACTAGCAACTGAGCAGTTCTTC. Translation: CASSRLATEQFF.

The sample holds many counts of this clonotype. The V gene is TRBV28, the J gene TRBJ2-7; D gene ambiguous. Germline values: CDR1 MDHEN, CDR2 SYDVKM. The CDR3 runs to 13 residues. Trimming left V 4 bases short and J 3 bases short, with 10 bases between. In nucleotides, the CDR3 is TGTGCCAGCAGTTCCCGGGCCGGCTACGAGCAGTACTTC. Its translation is CASSSRAGYEQYF.

This clonotype was detected many times. This rearrangement joins TRBV28 to TRBJ2-4; D assignment may be TRBD1 or TRBD2 (5 bases each). V shed 2 bases and J shed 0 bases, with 11 bases lying between them. The CDR3 sequence is 16 residues long. CDR1 is MDHEN, CDR2 SYDVKM, per germline. This CDR3 reads CASSLMSGPAKNIQYF. In DNA form, the CDR3 reads TGTGCCAGCAGTTTAATGTCGGGGCCAGCCAAAAACATTCAGTACTTC.

This clonotype was counted ten times or more. This rearrangement joins TRBV7-9 to TRBJ2-3; TRBD1 matches at 9 bases. The CDR3 has 15 residues. Germline trimming cut 3 bases from V and 3 bases from J; bases unmatched to any gene: 4. Germline-derived CDR1 and CDR2 are SEHNR and FQNEAQ (reference sequence). Here the CDR3 reads CASSFRDRDTDTQYF. The DNA of the CDR3 is TGTGCCAGCAGCTTCCGGGACAGGGATACAGATACGCAGTATTTT.

The rearrangement joins TRBV28 to TRBJ1-2; 10 bases match TRBD1. Trimming took 7 bases from V and 6 from J; bases not matched to a gene: 8. This CDR3 has 14 residues. The germline gives CDR1 MDHEN, CDR2 SYDVKM. The CDR3 here is CASTTLGQGNGYTF. Written as DNA, the CDR3 is TGTGCCAGCACCACGCTGGGACAGGGGAATGGCTACACCTTC.

This clonotype has a handful of counts. This chain joins TRBV25-1 and TRBJ1-2, with TRBD1 identical over 8 bases. Germline-derived CDR1 and CDR2 are MGHDK and SYGVNS. This CDR3 has 14 amino acids. Trimming removed 2 bases from V and 6 bases from J; junction bases left unmatched: 5. CDR3 loop: CASSETGQGHGYTF. CDR3 DNA sequence: TGTGCCAGCAGTGAAACCGGACAGGGTCATGGCTACACCTTC.

V gene TRBV9 combines with J gene TRBJ2-2; 7 nucleotides match TRBD2. V dropped 4 bases and J dropped 0; count of bases not matched to a gene: 6. From germline, CDR1 is SGDLS and CDR2 YYNGEE. This CDR3 has 16 amino acids. CDR3 DNA sequence: TGTGCCAGCAGCAAACGACTAGCAACGAACACCGGGGAGCTGTTTTTT. It specifies CASSKRLATNTGELFF. Filled out from reference TRBV9 and TRBJ2-2, the complete variable domain reads DSGVTQTPKHLITATGQRVTLRCSPRSGDLSVYWYQQSLDQGLQFLIQYYNGEERAKGNILERFSAQQFPDLHSELNLSSLELGDSALYFCASSKRLATNTGELFFGEGSRLTVL.

Note on this clonotype: This clone may be a read error of a much larger clone one base away. The V call is TRBV5-1, the J call TRBJ2-3; TRBD1 might be the D (6 bases). Judging by the DNA end, TRBJ1-5 fits better; the J call may be wrong. This CDR3 is built from 15 residues. In germline, CDR1 is SGHRS, CDR2 YFSETQ. The CDR3 protein is CASSLAGYRTDTQHF. The DNA of the CDR3 is TGCGCCAGCAGCTTGGCTGGCTACAGGACAGATACGCAGCATTTT.

This clonotype was found many times. The V call is TRBV12-3 or TRBV12-4, the J call TRBJ2-5; D remains ambiguous. V lost 3 bases to trimming and J lost 5 bases, with 13 bases between them. The CDR3 totals 14 residues. This CDR3 is CASSFSEGYETQYF. In DNA form, the CDR3 reads TGTGCCAGCAGTTTCTCGGAAGGGTACGAGACCCAGTACTTC.

J is TRBJ1-4 and V is TRBV28, with D possibly TRBD1 on 5 matching bases. Trimming cost V 0 bases and J 2 bases, with 10 bases left between them. Germline values: CDR1 MDHEN, CDR2 SYDVKM. CDR3 length: 16 residues. CDR3 residues: CASSLWRGDTNEKLFF. In DNA form, the CDR3 reads TGTGCCAGCAGTTTATGGCGGGGGGACACTAATGAAAAACTGTTTTTT.

The V call is TRBV5-8, the J call TRBJ2-7, with no clear D. The CDR3 runs to 15 residues. Trimming pared 2 bases from V and 0 bases from J, leaving 12 bases between. Germline V gene data show CDR1 as SGHTS and CDR2 as YDEGEE. CDR3 region: CASSFGRSSSYEQYF. The CDR3 DNA reads as TGTGCCAGCAGCTTCGGCAGGTCAAGCTCCTACGAGCAGTACTTC.

The chain is built from TRBV29-1 and TRBJ1-1, with D possibly TRBD1 on 6 matching bases. V lost 0 bases, J lost 11 bases, and 10 bases lay in between. Germline lookup yields CDR1 SQVTM and CDR2 ANQGSEA. This CDR3 region has 11 residues. The CDR3 DNA is TGCAGCGTTGAAGAACAGGGAGGGGCTTTCTTT. Its translation is CSVEEQGGAFF.

The genes are TRBV20-1 and TRBJ1-1, with D perhaps TRBD1 (5 bases). Germline CDR1 DFQATT, CDR2 SNEGSKA (reference sequence). The V end lost 6 bases, the J end lost 5 bases, and 10 bases lay between the germline ends. The CDR3 length is 11 residues. Here the CDR3 reads CSAQGRTEAFF. The CDR3 bases are TGCAGTGCCCAGGGAAGGACTGAAGCTTTCTTT.

The J gene is TRBJ2-3, the V gene TRBV5-1; TRBD2 aligns across 9 bases. The ends lost 2 bases at V and 4 bases at J; junction bases unmatched: 5. This CDR3 is 15 amino acids long. Germline-derived CDR1 and CDR2 are SGHRS and YFSETQ. CDR3 coding DNA: TGCGCCAGCAGCTTACGGCGGGAGGGCTCAGATACGCAGTATTTT. Its translation is CASSLRREGSDTQYF.

A note on this clonotype: This clone may be a read error of a much larger clone one base away. The chain has TRBV7-9 and TRBJ1-5; D remains ambiguous. The CDR3 runs 13 residues. CDR1 is SEHNR and CDR2 is FQNEAQ in the germline V gene (reference sequence). The CDR3 spells CASSSFSNRPQHF. CDR3 in DNA: TGTGCCAGCAGCTCCTTCAGCAATCGGCCCCAGCATTTT.

This rearrangement joins TRBV7-3 to TRBJ2-1; D possibly corresponds to TRBD2 (6 bases). Germline V gives CDR1 SGHTA, CDR2 FQGTGA. The CDR3 consists of 16 residues. The V gene lost 4 bases and the J gene lost 3 bases, with 16 bases spanning the gap. Written as DNA, the CDR3 is TGTGCCAGCAGCTCCCTTGGTGCGGGGCTCTACAATGAGCAGTTCTTC. This encodes CASSSLGAGLYNEQFF. The entire variable domain, with the rest obtained from reference TRBV7-3 and TRBJ2-1, is as follows: GAGVSQTPSNKVTEKGKYVELRCDPISGHTALYWYRQSLGQGPEFLIYFQGTGAADDSGLPNDRFFAVRPEGSVSTLKIQRTERGDSAVYLCASSSLGAGLYNEQFFGPGTRLTVL.

The chain carries TRBV6-1 and TRBJ2-7, with 10 bases matching TRBD1. CDR1 is MNHNS and CDR2 is SASEGT in the germline V gene. The junction had 5 bases not matched to a gene; V was cut back by 3 bases and J by 3 bases. The CDR3 contains 15 residues. The DNA for the CDR3 is TGTGCCAGCAGTGAGACAGGGGGCGCCTTCTACGAGCAGTACTTC. Protein product: CASSETGGAFYEQYF.